A single sample is the source of the 25 T cell receptor beta chains below, sequenced in a study of blood T cell repertoires in COVID-19. Profiled with immunoSEQ multiplex PCR; TCRdb holds only in-frame clones, not every one. This sample yields approximately 300,000 clones, of which 87% are seen a single time; 5.3% belongs to the top ten. Sample: PBMCs or T cells enriched from blood (not recorded which). The receptor set was obtained from a young woman who had recovered from COVID-19.

Only one count was recorded for this clone. The chain couples TRBV28 to TRBJ1-5, with D tentatively TRBD1 (6 bases). V was cut by 5 bases and J by 1 base, with 15 bases left in between. CDR1 is MDHEN and CDR2 is SYDVKM in the germline V gene. The CDR3 has 16 amino acids. CDR3 DNA: TGTGCCAGCAGTGGCTCGAGGGGGGGCAGCAATCAGCCCCAGCATTTT. Translated: CASSGSRGGSNQPQHF. Complete variable domain (other parts from reference TRBV28 and TRBJ1-5): DVKVTQSSRYLVKRTGEKVFLECVQDMDHENMFWYRQDPGLGLRLIYFSYDVKMKEKGDIPEGYSVSREKKERFSLILESASTNQTSMYLCASSGSRGGSNQPQHFGDGTRLSIL.

This sequence joins TRBV27 and TRBJ1-5; TRBD1 agrees at 10 bases. The trim removed 4 bases at V and 4 bases at J, leaving 10 bases unmatched. CDR1 is MNHEY, CDR2 SMNVEV, per germline (reference sequence). This CDR3 contains 17 residues. CDR3 loop: CASSSWTGGGVNQPQHF. In DNA form, the CDR3 reads TGTGCCAGCAGTTCGTGGACAGGGGGAGGGGTGAATCAGCCCCAGCATTTT.

Only one count was recorded for this clone. The chain joins TRBV4-1 to TRBJ1-5; no reliable D call. Between the trimmed V and J ends, which lost 1 base and 3 bases, there was a span of 16 bases. Germline V gives CDR1 MGHRA, CDR2 YSYEKL. This CDR3 spans 17 amino acids. The CDR3 sequence is CASSQVGSFLSNQPQHF. CDR3 nucleotide sequence: TGCGCCAGCAGCCAAGTGGGCTCTTTTCTTTCCAATCAGCCCCAGCATTTT.

The V and J genes are TRBV2 and TRBJ1-6; D is uncertain. V was shortened by 1 base and J by 5 bases, with 6 bases between the two germline ends. The CDR3 contains 14 residues. The germline V gene encodes CDR1 SNHLY and CDR2 FYNNEI. The CDR3 loop is CASSEDLDNSPLHF. CDR3 coding DNA: TGTGCCAGCAGTGAAGACCTAGATAATTCACCCCTCCACTTT.

The rearrangement joins TRBV11-2 to TRBJ1-1; perhaps TRBD1 as D (6 bases). V shed 4 bases and J shed 4 bases, with 19 bases lying between them. Germline CDR1 reads SGHAT; CDR2 reads FQNNGV. The CDR3 has 16 amino acids. CDR3 region: CASSSRGGGVRTEAFF. The CDR3 DNA is TGTGCCAGCAGCTCCCGAGGGGGAGGGGTGCGCACTGAAGCTTTCTTT.

V and J are TRBV18 and TRBJ1-5; a weak D match, TRBD1 (5 bases). CDR1 KGHSH and CDR2 LQKENI come from the germline V gene. The CDR3 sequence is 14 residues long. V lost 4 bases and J 7 bases, leaving 14 bases between the germline ends. CDR3 region: CASSLSQGNQPQHF. The CDR3 DNA follows: TGTGCCAGCTCACTATCCCAGGGTAACCAGCCCCAGCATTTT. The complete variable domain, with remaining parts taken from reference TRBV18 and TRBJ1-5, reads NAGVMQNPRHLVRRRGQEARLRCSPMKGHSHVYWYRQLPEEGLKFMVYLQKENIIDESGMPKERFSAEFPKEGPSILRIQQVVRGDSAAYFCASSLSQGNQPQHFGDGTRLSIL.

The chain carries TRBV7-6 and TRBJ1-3; D not resolved. Germline V gene data show CDR1 as SGHVS and CDR2 as FNYEAQ. V lost 7 bases and J lost 4, with 14 bases in between. There are 14 residues in the CDR3. The CDR3 loop is CASTLGGSGNTIYF. For the CDR3, the DNA is TGTGCCAGCACACTGGGAGGAAGCGGAAACACCATATATTTT. The entire variable domain, with the rest obtained from reference TRBV7-6 and TRBJ1-3, is as follows: GAGVSQSPRYKVTKRGQDVALRCDPISGHVSLYWYRQALGQGPEFLTYFNYEAQQDKSGLPNDRFSAERPEGSISTLTIQRTEQRDSAMYRCASTLGGSGNTIYFGEGSWLTVV.

V is TRBV28 and J is TRBJ2-7, with 10 bases fitting TRBD1. This CDR3 has 12 amino acids. Germline lookup yields CDR1 MDHEN and CDR2 SYDVKM. J lost 5 bases, V lost 8 bases, and 3 bases had no gene match. The CDR3 DNA is TGTGCCAGCTGGGACAGGGGCCACGAGCAGTACTTC. It translates to CASWDRGHEQYF.

This clone was recorded only once. Here the CDR3 DNA reads TGTGCCAGCAGCTCCATAAGGGGGTTAAGCACAGATACGCAGTATTTT. Protein sequence: CASSSIRGLSTDTQYF. J is TRBJ2-3 and V is TRBV11-2, with D possibly TRBD1 on 6 matching bases. This CDR3 comprises 16 residues. Deletions cut 4 bases from V and 0 bases from J, with 14 bases between. Germline V gene data show CDR1 as SGHAT and CDR2 as FQNNGV.

The chain carries TRBV12-3 or TRBV12-4 and TRBJ1-3; TRBD1 might be the D (6 bases). This CDR3 contains 12 residues. V dropped 5 bases and J dropped 11 bases, with 13 bases sitting between them. The DNA for the CDR3 is TGTGCCAGCAGTATACTACAGGGTTCCATATATTTT. It is translated as CASSILQGSIYF.

This sequence joins TRBV6-5 and TRBJ2-1; 9 positions match TRBD1. This CDR3 has 15 residues. V shed 4 bases, J shed 6 bases, and the junction held 7 bases outside the gene matches. Germline V gene sequence: CDR1 MNHEY, CDR2 SVGAGI. The CDR3 coding sequence is TGTGCCAGCAGTTTCCGGGACAGGGAGGTCAATGAGCAGTTCTTC. As protein: CASSFRDREVNEQFF.

This chain joins TRBV6-5 and TRBJ1-1; 7 bases align to TRBD1. This CDR3 is 15 amino acids long. The germline V gene has CDR1 MNHEY and CDR2 SVGAGI. V shed 6 bases, J shed 1 base, and the junction held 8 bases outside the gene matches. In nucleotides, the CDR3 is TGTGCCAGCAGCAATCGACAGGGCGGGAACACTGAAGCTTTCTTT. Translated: CASSNRQGGNTEAFF.

The genes are TRBV27 and TRBJ2-2; no reliable D call. The CDR3 spans 13 residues. Germline CDR1 is MNHEY and CDR2 is SMNVEV (reference sequence). V was pared by 1 base and J by 7 bases, with 7 bases between. CDR3 bases: TGTGCCAGCAGTTTATGGTCGGTCGGGGAGCTGTTTTTT. It translates to CASSLWSVGELFF.

V is TRBV24-1 and J is TRBJ2-3; 10 positions match TRBD2. The CDR3 consists of 16 residues. V gave up 3 bases and J gave up 4 bases; unmatched junction bases: 6. Looked up from germline, CDR1 is KGHDR and CDR2 is SFDVKD. The DNA for the CDR3 is TGTGCCACCAGTGATCCTAGCGGGGGAGGGGCAGATACGCAGTATTTT. Protein sequence: CATSDPSGGGADTQYF.

The chain combines TRBV27 with TRBJ1-2; 7 nucleotides agree with TRBD1. Germline trimming cut 6 bases from V and 4 bases from J; bases unmatched to any gene: 11. The CDR3 runs 15 residues. CDR1 and CDR2 from the germline V gene are MNHEY and SMNVEV (reference sequence). The CDR3 sequence is CASRDFGYRGYGYTF. The CDR3 DNA sequence: TGTGCCAGCAGGGACTTTGGGTACAGGGGCTATGGCTACACCTTC.

The gene calls are TRBV10-3 and TRBJ2-5; the D gene is possibly TRBD2 (6 bases). The germline gives CDR1 ENHRY, CDR2 SYGVKD. The CDR3 length is 16 residues. The V and J ends lost 3 bases and 4 bases respectively, with 18 bases between them. CDR3 region: CAISDSLTGGRETQYF. In nucleotides, the CDR3 is TGTGCCATCAGTGATTCCCTGACCGGGGGAAGAGAGACCCAGTACTTC.

J is TRBJ2-2 and V is TRBV7-6; 12 bases agree with TRBD1. The CDR3 is 17 amino acids. Unmatched junction bases numbered 7, after V lost 5 bases and J lost 3 bases. Germline CDR1 is SGHVS and CDR2 is FNYEAQ. The CDR3 loop is CASSLAGTGGYTGELFF. Written as DNA, the CDR3 is TGTGCCAGCAGCCTTGCAGGGACAGGGGGCTACACCGGGGAGCTGTTTTTT.

The rearrangement uses TRBV4-3 and TRBJ2-3; TRBD2 matches 9 bases. This CDR3 comprises 17 residues. After removal of 1 base from V and 4 bases from J, the junction contained 9 bases not matched to a gene. Germline CDR1 reads LGHNA; CDR2 reads YSLEER. The CDR3 DNA follows: TGCGCCAGCAGCCAAGGATATAGCGGGGGATGGGCAGATACGCAGTATTTT. It is translated as CASSQGYSGGWADTQYF.

The V call is TRBV4-2, the J call TRBJ2-1; the match to TRBD1 covers 7 bases. Germline CDR1 LGHNA, CDR2 YNFKEQ. The length of the CDR3 is 14 residues. Trimming at V came to 8 bases and at J to 7 bases, leaving 11 bases not matched to a gene. The chain's CDR3 is CASRLGQDVNEQFF. CDR3 bases: TGTGCCAGCCGACTTGGACAGGACGTTAATGAGCAGTTCTTC.

The V call is TRBV29-1, the J call TRBJ2-3, with 10 positions matching TRBD2. The CDR3 covers 16 residues. The junction had 13 bases not matched to a gene; V was cut back by 6 bases and J by 4 bases. Germline V gives CDR1 SQVTM, CDR2 ANQGSEA. The CDR3 DNA reads as TGCAGCGTCGACGGTGCCAGCGGGGGGGCCCCAGATACGCAGTATTTT. It translates to CSVDGASGGAPDTQYF.

This chain links TRBV9 with TRBJ1-1, with D possibly TRBD1 on 5 matching bases. Trimming left V 2 bases short and J 4 bases short, with 9 bases between. The CDR3 extends over 13 amino acids. The V gene's germline CDR1 is SGDLS and CDR2 YYNGEE. DNA for the CDR3: TGTGCCAGCAGCGTGGGCGGGACCACTGAAGCTTTCTTT. Translated, it gives CASSVGGTTEAFF. The full variable domain, its missing parts supplied by reference TRBV9 and TRBJ1-1, is DSGVTQTPKHLITATGQRVTLRCSPRSGDLSVYWYQQSLDQGLQFLIQYYNGEERAKGNILERFSAQQFPDLHSELNLSSLELGDSALYFCASSVGGTTEAFFGQGTRLTVV.

In DNA, the CDR3 is TGTGCCAGCAGCCCCACCATTAGTACCGAGGAACAGCCCCAGCATTTT. Translating it yields CASSPTISTEEQPQHF. This chain links TRBV4-2 with TRBJ1-5; D unclear. CDR3 length: 16 amino acids. Trimming removed 4 bases at V and 7 bases at J, with 20 bases between. The germline CDR1 and CDR2 sequences are LGHNA and YNFKEQ.

This chain joins TRBV7-2 and TRBJ2-5; D gene ambiguous. This CDR3 has 16 amino acids. Germline loops: CDR1 SGHTA, CDR2 FQGNSA. The V end was cut by 1 base, the J end by 2 bases, with 14 bases between. CDR3 coding DNA: TGTGCCAGCAGCTTAGAAGGAGCCCGACGACAAGAGACCCAGTACTTC. Translation gives CASSLEGARRQETQYF.

The J gene is TRBJ2-1, the V gene TRBV10-1, with TRBD2 matching over 9 bases. Germline CDR1 and CDR2: WNHNN and SYGVQD (reference sequence). J gave up 9 bases and V 11 bases, and 17 bases lay outside the gene matches. CDR3 length: 15 residues. Here the CDR3 DNA reads TGCGCCGGATCATCCCAGCGGGGGGTTTTCTCTGAGCAGTTCTTC. Amino acid sequence: CAGSSQRGVFSEQFF.

The chain is built from TRBV5-1 and TRBJ1-2; D is possibly TRBD1 (6 bases). Germline CDR1 is SGHRS and CDR2 is YFSETQ. Trimming left V 2 bases short and J 7 bases short, with 15 bases between. The CDR3 covers 14 residues. CDR3 in DNA: TGCGCCAGCAGCTTTACAGGGTCGGCGGCTGGCTACACCTTC. It yields the protein CASSFTGSAAGYTF. The complete variable domain, with remaining parts taken from reference TRBV5-1 and TRBJ1-2, reads KAGVTQTPRYLIKTRGQQVTLSCSPISGHRSVSWYQQTPGQGLQFLFEYFSETQRNKGNFPGRFSGRQFSNSRSEMNVSTLELGDSALYLCASSFTGSAAGYTFGSGTRLTVV.